Below, 10 T cell receptor beta chains from the same sample are listed, as sequenced in a study of response to subunit inactivated influenza vaccine. TCRdb reprocessed the RT-PCR reads with MiXCR, giving one entry per CDR3 protein. This table holds about 800,000 distinct CDR3 sequences, approximately 22% found once. Source: PBMCs from blood, taken around 5 days after vaccination. The receptors derive from a man over 45 who received an inactivated influenza vaccine.

The rearrangement links TRBV6-2 or TRBV6-3 to TRBJ2-1; D call uncertain. The ends were cut back, 4 bases at V and 5 bases at J, with 12 bases in the middle. The germline V gene encodes CDR1 MNHEY and CDR2 SVGEGT. The length of the CDR3 is 14 residues. CDR3 residues: CASSLSGFNNEQFF. CDR3 coding DNA: TGTGCCAGCAGTTTATCTGGATTCAACAATGAGCAGTTCTTC.

J is TRBJ2-1 and V is TRBV29-1; TRBD1 matches at 8 bases. Germline CDR1 reads SQVTM; CDR2 reads ANQGSEA. This CDR3 has 19 residues. The ends lost 1 base at V and 1 base at J; junction bases unmatched: 15. The CDR3 loop is CSVEGGVRGPLSSYNEQFF. In nucleotides, the CDR3 is TGCAGCGTTGAAGGAGGTGTCAGGGGGCCCCTTTCGTCCTACAATGAGCAGTTCTTC.

The sample holds one count of this clonotype. The chain joins TRBV7-9 to TRBJ2-3, with 8 bases that match TRBD2. Germline CDR1 and CDR2: SEHNR and FQNEAQ (reference sequence). V shed 2 bases, J shed 4 bases, and the junction held 8 bases outside the gene matches. The CDR3 consists of 16 residues. The CDR3 DNA reads as TGTGCCAGCAGCTTATGGGGTCGGGGGGGGCCAGATACGCAGTATTTT. Protein: CASSLWGRGGPDTQYF.

This clonotype was detected only once. This rearrangement joins TRBV27 to TRBJ2-2; no definite D call. This CDR3 is built from 16 residues. Deletions cut 2 bases from V and 0 bases from J, with 10 bases between. Germline CDR1 MNHEY, CDR2 SMNVEV (reference sequence). CDR3 sequence (DNA): TGTGCCAGCAGTTTAGGAGTCAACGCGAACACCGGGGAGCTGTTTTTT. It codes for CASSLGVNANTGELFF.

This clonotype was recorded many times. This chain connects TRBV7-2 to TRBJ2-3; D unclear. The V and J ends lost 1 base and 0 bases respectively, with 8 bases between them. The CDR3 has 15 amino acids. In germline, CDR1 is SGHTA, CDR2 FQGNSA. This CDR3 is CASSLVPTSTDTQYF. The CDR3 nucleotides are TGTGCCAGCAGCTTAGTTCCAACTAGCACAGATACGCAGTATTTT.

This sequence joins TRBV12-3 or TRBV12-4 and TRBJ1-3; D gene ambiguous. The CDR3 runs to 12 residues. The ends were cut back, 8 bases at V and 4 bases at J, with 9 bases in the middle. CDR3 in DNA: TGTGCCAGCGAGAGCCCCGGAAACACCATATATTTT. Residues: CASESPGNTIYF.

The chain links TRBV27 to TRBJ2-7, with D possibly TRBD2 on 6 matching bases. V was cut by 3 bases and J by 1 base, with 13 bases left in between. CDR3 size: 15 residues. Looked up from germline, CDR1 is MNHEY and CDR2 is SMNVEV (reference sequence). CDR3 coding DNA: TGTGCCAGCAGTTTCTCCCCGGCGGGGTCCTACGAGCAGTACTTC. Its translation: CASSFSPAGSYEQYF.

The CDR3 loop is CASSLGQGTNTWEKLFF. The DNA for the CDR3 is TGTGCCAGCAGTTTAGGGCAGGGGACGAATACGTGGGAAAAACTGTTTTTT. The V gene is TRBV28, the J gene TRBJ1-4; tentatively, D is TRBD1 (6 bases). Germline V gives CDR1 MDHEN, CDR2 SYDVKM. V was pared by 2 bases and J by 8 bases, with 21 bases between. The CDR3 runs to 17 residues.

A few counts support this clonotype. The V call is TRBV29-1, the J call TRBJ1-2; tentative D call: TRBD1 (5 bases). The CDR3 totals 14 residues. V lost 3 bases and J 8 bases, leaving 19 bases between the germline ends. Germline lookup yields CDR1 SQVTM and CDR2 ANQGSEA. The CDR3: CSVDPLPGEGGYTF. The CDR3 DNA follows: TGCAGCGTTGACCCGCTCCCGGGGGAGGGGGGCTACACCTTC.

The J gene is TRBJ2-1, the V gene TRBV15, with no clear D. The germline V and J ends were trimmed by 0 bases and 10 bases, with 10 bases remaining between them. The CDR3 runs to 13 residues. The germline gives CDR1 LNHNV, CDR2 YYDKDF (reference sequence). The CDR3: CATSRDPGREQFF. CDR3 nucleotides: TGTGCCACCAGCAGAGATCCGGGCCGCGAGCAGTTCTTC.